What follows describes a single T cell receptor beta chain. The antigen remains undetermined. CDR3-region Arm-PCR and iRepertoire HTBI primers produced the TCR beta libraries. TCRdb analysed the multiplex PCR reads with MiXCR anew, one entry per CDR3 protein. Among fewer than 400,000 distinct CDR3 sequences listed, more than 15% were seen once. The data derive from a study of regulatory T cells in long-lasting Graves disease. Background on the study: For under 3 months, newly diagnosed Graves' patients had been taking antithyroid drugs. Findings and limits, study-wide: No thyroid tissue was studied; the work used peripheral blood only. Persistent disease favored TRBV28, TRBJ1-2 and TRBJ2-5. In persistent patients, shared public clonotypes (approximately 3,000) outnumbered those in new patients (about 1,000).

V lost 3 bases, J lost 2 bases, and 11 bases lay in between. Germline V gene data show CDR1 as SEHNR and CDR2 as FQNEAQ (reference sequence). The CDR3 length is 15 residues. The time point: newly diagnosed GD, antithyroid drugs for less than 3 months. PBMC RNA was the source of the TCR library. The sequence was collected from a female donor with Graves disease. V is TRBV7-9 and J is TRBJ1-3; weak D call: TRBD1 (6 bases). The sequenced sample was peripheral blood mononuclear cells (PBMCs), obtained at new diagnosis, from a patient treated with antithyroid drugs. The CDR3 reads CASSFRGIPGNTIYF. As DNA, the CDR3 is TGTGCCAGCAGCTTCAGGGGAATTCCTGGAAACACCATATATTTT.